This T cell receptor (beta chain) appears in the sequencing data of a study of CD8 T cell repertoires and HIV-1 epitope variants. Across the whole study: T cells were stimulated with Twenty-five Gag and Nef peptides separately. Epitopes were three Gag families plus Nef HW9 and YT9.

TCR beta CDR3 was sequenced at survey depth on immunoSEQ. Libraries were prepared by immunoSEQ multiplex PCR; TCRdb keeps only in-frame clonotypes and omits some of them. The sample consists of 1,500 to 2,000 clones, 65% to 75% of them appearing once. In the case of this clone: Its antigen is not known.

CDR3 size: 17 residues. From germline, CDR1 is PRHDT and CDR2 FYEKMQ (reference sequence). The ends lost 5 bases at V and 4 bases at J; junction bases unmatched: 17. General study points: Nef KF9 drew about five clonotypes and HW9 one, without TAALDMSHF responses.

The chain recombines TRBV13 with TRBJ2-7, with TRBD2 matching 7 bases. Specimen: cultured CD8+ T cells derived from PBMCs. The receptor comes from a male donor with HIV. The CDR3 reads CASSPRQWAAGRYEQYF. CDR3 DNA: TGTGCCAGCAGCCCCCGACAGTGGGCAGCGGGACGTTACGAGCAGTACTTC.